Shown below are 10 T cell receptor beta chains from a single sample sequenced in a study of shared clonotypes between healthy human individuals. Profiling relied on immunoSEQ multiplex PCR, and the TCRdb table lists in-frame clones only, not all of them. The sample yields roughly 2.2 million clones, just over 90% seen once. Sequenced input: naive CD4+ T cells from PBMCs. Subset reported: CD45RA+ positively selected. Receptors originate from a man younger than 35 in good health. Some clones in this sample may be carry-over from other donors' samples.

This sequence joins TRBV11-3 and TRBJ2-1; no clear D. The CDR3 length is 15 residues. Germline CDR1 reads SGHNT; CDR2 reads YENEEA. The germline V and J ends were trimmed by 5 bases and 0 bases, with 11 bases remaining between them. The CDR3 DNA sequence: TGTGCCAGCAGCCGAGGAGTGAGCTCCTACAATGAGCAGTTCTTC. Residues: CASSRGVSSYNEQFF.

The rearrangement uses TRBV5-1 and TRBJ2-1; TRBD1 might be the D (5 bases). Trimming cost V 0 bases and J 5 bases, with 15 bases left between them. CDR1 and CDR2 (germline): SGHRS, YFSETQ. The CDR3 is 16 amino acids. The CDR3 protein is CASSLAPRAPNNEQFF. In nucleotides, the CDR3 is TGCGCCAGCAGCTTGGCCCCCAGGGCCCCGAACAATGAGCAGTTCTTC.

The chain is built from TRBV21-1 and TRBJ1-2; the table's D call, TRBD1, was not checked against the DNA. TRBV21-1 is a pseudogene. The CDR3 extends over 17 amino acids. CDR3 loop: CASSKLRQPKANYGYTF. The CDR3 DNA reads as TGTGCCAGCAGCAAATTGCGACAGCCCAAGGCTAACTATGGCTACACCTTC.

This chain connects TRBV7-9 to TRBJ2-7, with D perhaps assigned TRBD1 or TRBD2 (6 bases each). The CDR3 sequence is 13 residues long. V was pared by 5 bases and J by 6 bases, with 14 bases between. Per the germline V gene, CDR1 is SEHNR and CDR2 is FQNEAQ (reference sequence). The CDR3 region has the DNA TGTGCCAGCAGCCCGCCGGGGGCTTTCGAGCAGTACTTC. This encodes CASSPPGAFEQYF.

The chain links TRBV28 to TRBJ1-2, with unresolved D. The CDR3 covers 12 residues. Germline loops: CDR1 MDHEN, CDR2 SYDVKM. The V end was cut by 4 bases, the J end by 4 bases, with 7 bases between. The CDR3 bases are TGTGCCAGCAGTTCACAGCCCTATGGCTACACCTTC. Amino acids: CASSSQPYGYTF.

The chain is built from TRBV19 and TRBJ2-3; 9 bases are a match to TRBD1. V shed 6 bases and J 0 bases; nucleotides not matched to a gene: 7. The CDR3 loop spans 16 amino acids. Germline CDR1 is LNHDA and CDR2 is SQIVND (reference sequence). The CDR3: CASSLSGQGSTDTQYF. The CDR3 DNA is TGTGCCAGTAGCCTTAGTGGACAGGGGAGCACAGATACGCAGTATTTT.

The J gene is TRBJ2-3, the V gene TRBV30, with D uncertain. The V end lost 1 base, the J end lost 2 bases, and 13 bases lay between the germline ends. The CDR3 totals 15 residues. Germline lookup yields CDR1 GTSNPN and CDR2 SVGIG (reference sequence). The CDR3 is CAWSAASVATDTQYF. The CDR3 bases are TGTGCCTGGAGTGCCGCCTCTGTGGCCACAGATACGCAGTATTTT.

V is TRBV10-3 and J is TRBJ2-5; 7 nucleotides align to TRBD2. CDR3 size: 15 residues. Trimming at V came to 8 bases and at J to 1 base, leaving 10 bases not matched to a gene. Germline V gene data show CDR1 as ENHRY and CDR2 as SYGVKD. The CDR3 loop is CAIGRAGNSQETQYF. CDR3 sequence (DNA): TGTGCCATCGGGAGGGCGGGGAACAGCCAAGAGACCCAGTACTTC.

V is TRBV10-3 and J is TRBJ2-1; TRBD2 matches at 8 bases. Unmatched junction bases numbered 10, after V lost 7 bases and J lost 5 bases. This CDR3 comprises 15 residues. In germline, CDR1 is ENHRY, CDR2 SYGVKD. In nucleotides, the CDR3 is TGTGCCATCAAAGGGCTTAGCGGGGAAAACAATGAGCAGTTCTTC. Residues: CAIKGLSGENNEQFF.

The chain links TRBV29-1 to TRBJ2-1; 14 bases are shared with TRBD2. This CDR3 region has 17 residues. V dropped 1 base and J dropped 3; count of bases not matched to a gene: 5. Germline CDR1 reads SQVTM; CDR2 reads ANQGSEA. The CDR3: CSVEGGTSGSFYNEQFF. The DNA for the CDR3 is TGCAGCGTTGAAGGGGGGACTAGCGGGAGTTTCTACAATGAGCAGTTCTTC.